These 13 T cell receptor beta chains were sequenced from one sample in a study of blood T cell repertoires in COVID-19. TCRdb's table, derived via immunoSEQ multiplex PCR, lists solely in-frame clones and lacks some. The sample has about 280,000 clones, roughly 85% seen once; the top ten hold about 5%. Input material: PBMCs or T cells enriched from blood (not recorded which). Every receptor here comes from a man aged 35-49 years who had been exposed to COVID-19.

This clone showed up just a few times. One end of the junction fails to match germline, which may point to a read error. This CDR3 reads CASSLSGQGSPQF. In nucleotides, the CDR3 is TGTGCCAGCAGTTTATCGGGACAGGGGAGTCCCCAATTC. This chain links TRBV12-3 or TRBV12-4 with TRBJ2-4, with 10 bases lining up with TRBD1. The CDR3 totals 13 residues.

The CDR3 DNA sequence: TGTGCCAGCAGTCGGAATGTAGCCCACGAGCAGTACTTC. Translated: CASSRNVAHEQYF. V usage is TRBV6-2 or TRBV6-3 and J usage is TRBJ2-7; D not certain. Germline lookup yields CDR1 MNHEY and CDR2 SVGEGT. V was trimmed by 5 bases and J by 5 bases, leaving 13 bases between them. This CDR3 is 13 amino acids long.

On this clone: Other DNA sequences in the same sample also yield this CDR3. The V call is TRBV14, the J call TRBJ2-7, with D possibly TRBD2 on 5 matching bases. The CDR3 has 12 amino acids. Germline CDR1 and CDR2: SGHDN and FVKESK. Between the trimmed V and J ends, which lost 4 bases and 4 bases, there was a span of 8 bases. Here the CDR3 DNA reads TGTGCCAGCAGCCGTTCGGGGTACGAGCAGTACTTC. Translating gives CASSRSGYEQYF.

With regard to this clone: Distinct nucleotide sequences in the sample also encode this CDR3. The V call is TRBV5-1, the J call TRBJ2-3, with TRBD2 as a possible D gene (6 bases). Germline values: CDR1 SGHRS, CDR2 YFSETQ. The V gene lost 4 bases and the J gene lost 6 bases, with 15 bases spanning the gap. This CDR3 is built from 14 residues. CDR3 amino acids: CASSPGTLVDTQYF. The CDR3 DNA is TGCGCCAGCAGCCCTGGGACTTTAGTCGATACGCAGTATTTT. Supplemented by reference TRBV5-1 and TRBJ2-3, the full variable domain reads KAGVTQTPRYLIKTRGQQVTLSCSPISGHRSVSWYQQTPGQGLQFLFEYFSETQRNKGNFPGRFSGRQFSNSRSEMNVSTLELGDSALYLCASSPGTLVDTQYFGPGTRLTVL.

The V gene is TRBV7-6, the J gene TRBJ1-4; maybe TRBD1 (6 bases). The CDR3 runs 13 residues. V dropped 5 bases and J dropped 5 bases, with 9 bases sitting between them. The germline V gene encodes CDR1 SGHVS and CDR2 FNYEAQ. DNA of the CDR3: TGTGCCAGCAGCCGGACAGTGAATGAAAAACTGTTTTTT. This encodes CASSRTVNEKLFF.

This clone showed up just a few times. The chain has TRBV5-4 and TRBJ2-7; TRBD2 matches at 7 bases. The junction had 7 bases not matched to a gene; V was cut back by 1 base and J by 3 bases. This CDR3 has 15 amino acids. Germline CDR1 is SGHNT and CDR2 is YYREEE (reference sequence). In DNA, the CDR3 is TGTGCCAGCAGCTTGACGGCTAGCGGTGGCTACGAGCAGTACTTC. Protein: CASSLTASGGYEQYF. The full variable domain, with the rest looked up from reference TRBV5-4 and TRBJ2-7, is ETGVTQSPTHLIKTRGQQVTLRCSSQSGHNTVSWYQQALGQGPQFIFQYYREEENGRGNFPPRFSGLQFPNYSSELNVNALELDDSALYLCASSLTASGGYEQYFGPGTRLTVT.

The genes are TRBV10-3 and TRBJ1-2, with D possibly matching TRBD1 (6 bases). Germline V gives CDR1 ENHRY, CDR2 SYGVKD. Trimming removed 0 bases at V and 6 bases at J, with 14 bases between. The CDR3 runs 15 residues. CDR3 sequence: CAISESTNRADGYTF. CDR3 nucleotide sequence: TGTGCCATCAGTGAGTCGACTAACAGGGCAGATGGCTACACCTTC.

The gene calls are TRBV12-3 or TRBV12-4 and TRBJ1-5; no reliable D call. V was cut by 9 bases and J by 6 bases, with 12 bases left in between. This CDR3 region has 12 residues. CDR3 region: CASSFGTQPQHF. DNA for the CDR3: TGTGCCAGTTCATTTGGCACTCAGCCCCAGCATTTT.

CDR3 amino acids: CASSYMGSGTYEQYF. DNA for the CDR3: TGTGCCAGCAGTTATATGGGTAGCGGCACCTACGAGCAGTACTTC. The gene calls are TRBV6-5 and TRBJ2-7; the D gene is possibly TRBD2 (6 bases). The CDR3 is 15 amino acids. Deletions cut 3 bases from V and 2 bases from J, with 14 bases between. Germline V gene lookup returns CDR1 MNHEY and CDR2 SVGAGI.

This clone was detected once. The chain couples TRBV5-1 to TRBJ2-6, with D possibly matching TRBD1 (5 bases). V lost 2 bases and J lost 0, with 12 bases in between. The CDR3 sequence is 17 residues long. The germline V gene has CDR1 SGHRS and CDR2 YFSETQ. CDR3 coding DNA: TGCGCCAGCAGCTTAACCCCCCAGGGCTCTGGGGCCAACGTCCTGACTTTC. This gives the protein CASSLTPQGSGANVLTF.

The rearrangement joins TRBV7-3 to TRBJ2-3, with TRBD2 as a possible D gene (5 bases). Germline CDR1 reads SGHTA; CDR2 reads FQGTGA. This CDR3 is 16 amino acids long. V lost 3 bases and J 0 bases, leaving 13 bases between the germline ends. The CDR3: CASSLRTGVSTDTQYF. The CDR3 nucleotides read TGTGCCAGCAGCTTGCGGACTGGAGTTAGCACAGATACGCAGTATTTT.

The chain joins TRBV5-1 to TRBJ2-5; tentatively, D is TRBD1 (5 bases). The CDR3 consists of 14 residues. CDR1 is SGHRS, CDR2 YFSETQ, per germline. V was clipped by 6 bases and J by 3 bases, with 15 bases between them. The CDR3 nucleotides read TGCGCCAGCACCCTTGGGGCAGAAAAAGAGACCCAGTACTTC. It codes for CASTLGAEKETQYF. Drawing the rest from reference TRBV5-1 and TRBJ2-5, the complete variable domain is KAGVTQTPRYLIKTRGQQVTLSCSPISGHRSVSWYQQTPGQGLQFLFEYFSETQRNKGNFPGRFSGRQFSNSRSEMNVSTLELGDSALYLCASTLGAEKETQYFGPGTRLLVL.

In this sample, this clone turned up once. The J gene is TRBJ2-5, the V gene TRBV7-3; possibly TRBD1 for D (7 bases). There are 15 residues in the CDR3. Deletions cut 4 bases from V and 6 bases from J, with 18 bases between. Germline CDR1 is SGHTA and CDR2 is FQGTGA. The CDR3 bases are TGTGCCAGCAGCTGCAAACGCCCAGGGGGGAAGACCCAGTACTTC. Translating it yields CASSCKRPGGKTQYF.